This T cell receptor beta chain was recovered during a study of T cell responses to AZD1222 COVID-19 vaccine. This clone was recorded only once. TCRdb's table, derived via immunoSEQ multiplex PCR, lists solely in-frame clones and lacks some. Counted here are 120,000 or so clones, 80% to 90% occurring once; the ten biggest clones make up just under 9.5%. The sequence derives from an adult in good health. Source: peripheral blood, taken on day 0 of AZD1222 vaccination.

The CDR3 loop reads CAISLTGQGYGYTF. In DNA form, the CDR3 reads TGTGCCATTAGCTTGACGGGACAGGGCTATGGCTACACCTTC. The chain uses TRBV19 and TRBJ1-2; TRBD1 matches at 9 bases. Trimming at V came to 10 bases and at J to 4 bases, leaving 10 bases not matched to a gene. This CDR3 is built from 14 residues. Germline assignment: CDR1 LNHDA and CDR2 SQIVND (reference sequence).